What follows are 22 T cell receptor beta chains derived from one specimen sequenced in a study of T-cell reconstitution after alpha-beta-depleted transplantation in children (dated by TCRdb to the mid-2010s). Library preparation employed PCR. TCRdb names Illumina HiSeq 2500 as the instrument used. TCR libraries were prepared with molecular barcoding, using unique molecular identifiers to normalize TCRbeta repertoire quantification. TCRdb cleaned the public reads at Q25 with fastp, built clones with MiXCR and kept in-frame beta chains. Identical CDR3 protein sequences are pooled into one entry, listed with their most common genes and DNA. The sample contains approximately 270,000 distinct CDR3 sequences, 9.9% of them found a single time. The top ten constitute about 9.4% of the sample. The specimen comprised PBMCs from the stem cell graft donor, sampled from the stem cell graft. These receptors all come from a human donor who donated a stem cell graft to a child with SCID.

In DNA, the CDR3 is TGTGCCAGCAGTAGGACAGGGATCTACGAGCAGTACTTC. As protein: CASSRTGIYEQYF. The chain employs TRBV2 and TRBJ2-7; 8 nucleotides align to TRBD1. The CDR3 is 13 residues long. V shed 5 bases, J shed 3 bases, and the junction held 3 bases outside the gene matches. Germline assignment: CDR1 SNHLY and CDR2 FYNNEI.

This clonotype was seen at least ten times. CDR3 sequence: CASSSGVLGNSNQPQHF. CDR3 nucleotide sequence: TGCGCCAGCAGCTCGGGGGTTTTGGGGAATAGCAATCAGCCCCAGCATTTT. V usage is TRBV5-1 and J usage is TRBJ1-5, with D tentatively TRBD1 (5 bases). CDR1 is SGHRS and CDR2 is YFSETQ in the germline V gene. The CDR3 contains 17 residues. Trimming pared 3 bases from V and 0 bases from J, leaving 16 bases between.

The table lists this clonotype with a few counts. CDR3 loop: CSVLQDSGNTIYF. The CDR3 DNA follows: TGCAGCGTGCTACAGGACTCTGGAAACACCATATATTTT. The chain joins TRBV29-1 to TRBJ1-3; TRBD1 might be the D (5 bases). This CDR3 has 13 amino acids. Germline-derived CDR1 and CDR2 are SQVTM and ANQGSEA. V gave up 6 bases and J gave up 0 bases, with 9 bases separating them.

This rearrangement joins TRBV5-6 to TRBJ2-5; 12 bases fit TRBD2. From germline, CDR1 is SGHDT and CDR2 YYEEEE. The CDR3 has 15 residues. V lost 1 base and J lost 8; bases outside the gene matches: 6. CDR3: CASSLIELAGGTQYF. CDR3 in DNA: TGTGCCAGCAGCTTGATAGAACTAGCGGGGGGTACCCAGTACTTC. Filled out from reference TRBV5-6 and TRBJ2-5, the complete variable domain reads DAGVTQSPTHLIKTRGQQVTLRCSPKSGHDTVSWYQQALGQGPQFIFQYYEEEERQRGNFPDRFSGHQFPNYSSELNVNALLLGDSALYLCASSLIELAGGTQYFGPGTRLLVL.

This clonotype has just a few counts. The CDR3 DNA is TGTGCCAGCAGTGAAAAGTTTGGCAGGGCGACGGTAGTTGACACCGGGGAGCTGTTTTTT. This sequence encodes CASSEKFGRATVVDTGELFF. The chain links TRBV2 to TRBJ2-2; tentative D call: TRBD1 (5 bases). The CDR3 consists of 20 residues. V dropped 2 bases and J dropped 3 bases, with 25 bases sitting between them. Germline V gives CDR1 SNHLY, CDR2 FYNNEI. Full variable domain (outside the CDR3, taken from reference TRBV2 and TRBJ2-2): EPEVTQTPSHQVTQMGQEVILRCVPISNHLYFYWYRQILGQKVEFLVSFYNNEISEKSEIFDDQFSVERPDGSNFTLKIRSTKLEDSAMYFCASSEKFGRATVVDTGELFFGEGSRLTVL.

There are many counts of this clonotype. V usage is TRBV10-2 and J usage is TRBJ1-6; tentative D call: TRBD1 (5 bases). Germline V lookup: CDR1 WSHSY, CDR2 SAAADI. The ends were cut back, 8 bases at V and 5 bases at J, with 10 bases in the middle. The CDR3 length is 13 residues. The CDR3 DNA sequence: TGCGCCAGCCGGCGAGGGGATAATTCACCCCTCCACTTT. Amino acid sequence: CASRRGDNSPLHF.

This chain links TRBV20-1 with TRBJ1-2; TRBD1 agrees at 9 bases. CDR1 is DFQATT, CDR2 SNEGSKA, per germline (reference sequence). Trimming cost V 1 base and J 6 bases; bases outside gene matches: 6. CDR3 length equals 14 residues. Written as DNA, the CDR3 is TGCAGTGCTAGAGGGAGGGGACAGGGCGATGGCTACACCTTC. Translating gives CSARGRGQGDGYTF.

Only a few counts were recorded for this clonotype. The chain employs TRBV7-9 and TRBJ2-1; weak D call: TRBD2 (5 bases). CDR1 and CDR2 from the germline V gene are SEHNR and FQNEAQ (reference sequence). This CDR3 is built from 14 residues. V was pared by 2 bases and J by 10 bases, with 15 bases between. CDR3 residues: CASSLQLLDREQFF. CDR3 bases: TGTGCCAGCAGCTTACAATTACTAGATCGCGAGCAGTTCTTC.

This clonotype was seen repeatedly, ten times or more. The chain uses TRBV10-2 and TRBJ2-1; D unclear. The V gene's germline CDR1 is WSHSY and CDR2 SAAADI. V was trimmed by 5 bases and J by 2 bases, leaving 7 bases between them. This CDR3 has 13 residues. The CDR3 reads CASSREPYNEQFF. CDR3 bases: TGCGCCAGCAGTAGGGAACCCTACAATGAGCAGTTCTTC.

This clonotype came up a few times. The genes are TRBV12-3 or TRBV12-4 and TRBJ2-7; D perhaps matches TRBD1 (5 bases). Deletions cut 1 base from V and 0 bases from J, with 10 bases between. The CDR3 is made up of 15 amino acids. The CDR3 region is CASSLGQISSYEQYF. The CDR3 coding sequence is TGTGCCAGCAGTTTAGGACAGATCTCCTCCTACGAGCAGTACTTC.

The chain carries TRBV5-1 and TRBJ2-3; D is unclear. The germline V and J ends were trimmed by 0 bases and 1 base, with 6 bases remaining between them. Germline V gene lookup returns CDR1 SGHRS and CDR2 YFSETQ. The CDR3 is 14 amino acids. CDR3 in amino acids: CASSLAAGTDTQYF. In DNA, the CDR3 is TGCGCCAGCAGCTTGGCCGCAGGCACAGATACGCAGTATTTT.

This clonotype was observed a few times. CDR3 sequence reads: CASSFGVGAEAFF. CDR3 DNA: TGTGCCAGCAGCTTTGGGGTAGGGGCTGAAGCTTTCTTT. The chain employs TRBV7-9 and TRBJ1-1, with D possibly TRBD1 on 5 matching bases. Trimming removed 3 bases at V and 6 bases at J, with 11 bases between. This CDR3 comprises 13 residues. Germline V gene data show CDR1 as SEHNR and CDR2 as FQNEAQ (reference sequence). The full variable domain, rest sourced from reference TRBV7-9 and TRBJ1-1, is DTGVSQNPRHKITKRGQNVTFRCDPISEHNRLYWYRQTLGQGPEFLTYFQNEAQLEKSRLLSDRFSAERPKGSFSTLEIQRTEQGDSAMYLCASSFGVGAEAFFGQGTRLTVV.

This clonotype was recorded a few times. The chain links TRBV9 to TRBJ2-3, with D maybe TRBD1 (6 bases). Germline V gene sequence: CDR1 SGDLS, CDR2 YYNGEE. The germline V and J ends were trimmed by 2 bases and 1 base, with 14 bases remaining between them. The CDR3 covers 16 residues. The DNA of the CDR3 is TGTGCCAGCAGCGTGGGGGCAGGGAGTGGCACAGATACGCAGTATTTT. Residues: CASSVGAGSGTDTQYF.

This clonotype has just a few counts. The rearrangement joins TRBV7-9 to TRBJ1-2; D is perhaps TRBD1 (5 bases). Trimming cost V 2 bases and J 4 bases, with 11 bases left between them. This CDR3 has 14 residues. From germline, CDR1 is SEHNR and CDR2 FQNEAQ (reference sequence). The chain's CDR3 is CASSLTPGTYGYTF. In nucleotides, the CDR3 is TGTGCCAGCAGCTTAACCCCTGGGACCTATGGCTACACCTTC.

This clonotype was found a few times. This rearrangement joins TRBV15 to TRBJ2-4, with a weak D call TRBD1 (6 bases). Germline V lookup: CDR1 LNHNV, CDR2 YYDKDF (reference sequence). V lost 8 bases and J lost 1, with 6 bases in between. The CDR3 has 12 amino acids. CDR3 nucleotides: TGTGCCACCCAGGGGGCCAAAAACATTCAGTACTTC. This encodes CATQGAKNIQYF.

This clonotype showed up many times. The chain is built from TRBV5-1 and TRBJ1-1, with D unclear. V was cut by 1 base and J by 0 bases, with 4 bases left in between. The CDR3 extends over 13 amino acids. Per germline, CDR1 SGHRS and CDR2 YFSETQ. CDR3 in DNA: TGCGCCAGCAGCTTGTCCGTGAACACTGAAGCTTTCTTT. Residues: CASSLSVNTEAFF.

This clonotype has a handful of counts. The chain employs TRBV5-1 and TRBJ2-1; 11 nucleotides align to TRBD2. The germline V gene encodes CDR1 SGHRS and CDR2 YFSETQ. This CDR3 region has 19 residues. The V segment lost 1 base and the J segment 0 bases; nucleotides outside the gene matches: 9. In nucleotides, the CDR3 is TGCGCCAGCAGCTTGTTTCAAATAGCGGGGGGGGTCTCCTACAATGAGCAGTTCTTC. This sequence encodes CASSLFQIAGGVSYNEQFF.

This chain uses TRBV20-1 with TRBJ2-1; 13 bases are a match to TRBD2. CDR1 is DFQATT and CDR2 is SNEGSKA in the germline V gene (reference sequence). Trimming cost V 0 bases and J 6 bases; bases outside gene matches: 8. The CDR3 loop spans 17 amino acids. CDR3 residues: CSARDFITSGGANEQFF. DNA for the CDR3: TGCAGTGCTAGAGACTTCATCACTAGCGGGGGGGCCAATGAGCAGTTCTTC.

This clonotype showed up many times. This rearrangement joins TRBV29-1 to TRBJ2-5; unclear D gene. The ends were cut back, 4 bases at V and 3 bases at J, with 9 bases in the middle. This CDR3 region has 12 residues. The germline V gene encodes CDR1 SQVTM and CDR2 ANQGSEA. As DNA, the CDR3 is TGCAGCGTTGGTCCGACGGAAGAGACCCAGTACTTC. Encoded protein: CSVGPTEETQYF.

Details on this clonotype: A read error may explain this, as a much larger clone is one base away. The chain joins TRBV10-3 to TRBJ2-4, with D possibly TRBD2 on 6 matching bases. This CDR3 has 10 residues. Germline CDR1 is ENHRY and CDR2 is SYGVKD. V lost 11 bases and J 8 bases, leaving 10 bases between the germline ends. DNA of the CDR3: TGTGCCGTCGGAGGGGACATTCAGTACTTC. The encoded protein is CAVGGDIQYF.

This clonotype appeared a few times. This rearrangement joins TRBV7-9 to TRBJ2-1; no definite D call. The V end lost 0 bases, the J end lost 8 bases, and 20 bases lay between the germline ends. The CDR3 loop spans 17 amino acids. Germline V gene sequence: CDR1 SEHNR, CDR2 FQNEAQ (reference sequence). In nucleotides, the CDR3 is TGTGCCAGCAGCTTAGCCCGATTTGTCCTTTTGGGCGATGAGCAGTTCTTC. Residues: CASSLARFVLLGDEQFF.

The chain carries TRBV18 and TRBJ1-2, with D possibly TRBD1 on 6 matching bases. CDR1 and CDR2 from the germline V gene are KGHSH and LQKENI. V gave up 2 bases and J gave up 5 bases, with 15 bases separating them. The CDR3 has 15 residues. The CDR3 sequence: CASSPEGGSSYGYTF. CDR3 nucleotides: TGTGCCAGCTCACCAGAGGGGGGATCATCATATGGCTACACCTTC.